These 32 T cell receptor beta chains were all obtained from the same sample, sequenced in a study of shared T cell receptors in the human thymus. Assay used: immunoSEQ multiplex PCR; TCRdb lists only in-frame clones, some missing. The sample holds hundreds of thousands of clones, approximately 90% seen once. A further study also used this sample, focusing on human thymus T cells.

Sequenced: thymocytes. Receptors originate from a boy under two years old with a congenital heart defect.

This clone appeared a single time. This chain joins TRBV30 and TRBJ1-2, with D possibly TRBD1 on 5 matching bases. The CDR3 extends over 14 amino acids. Trimming left V 4 bases short and J 5 bases short, with 17 bases between. CDR1 is GTSNPN and CDR2 is SVGIG in the germline V gene (reference sequence). The CDR3 loop reads CAWTGPGRVYGYTF. CDR3 bases: TGTGCCTGGACCGGCCCCGGCAGGGTTTATGGCTACACCTTC.

Note on this clone: The junction departs from germline at one end; a sequencing error may be responsible. The gene calls are TRBV7-7 and TRBJ2-1; 9 bases fit TRBD1. The CDR3 sequence is 15 residues long. Germline assignment: CDR1 SSHAT and CDR2 FNYEAQ (reference sequence). The CDR3: CASSSPGQGYNEQFF. CDR3 sequence (DNA): TGTGCTAGCAGCTCTCCGGGACAGGGCTACAATGAGCAGTTCTTC.

This clone was recorded once. The rearrangement uses TRBV14 and TRBJ2-5; D not resolved. Germline V lookup: CDR1 SGHDN, CDR2 FVKESK. V was shortened by 3 bases and J by 5 bases, with 7 bases between the two germline ends. The CDR3 has 12 amino acids. The CDR3 nucleotides read TGTGCCAGCAGCCACCCCGGGGAGACCCAGTACTTC. Its protein product is CASSHPGETQYF. Using reference TRBV14 and TRBJ2-5 for the parts outside the CDR3, the full variable domain is EAGVTQFPSHSVIEKGQTVTLRCDPISGHDNLYWYRRVMGKEIKFLLHFVKESKQDESGMPNNRFLAERTGGTYSTLKVQPAELEDSGVYFCASSHPGETQYFGPGTRLLVL.

This chain links TRBV28 with TRBJ1-1; D is unresolved. Germline values: CDR1 MDHEN, CDR2 SYDVKM. The CDR3 has 11 amino acids. Between the trimmed V and J ends, which lost 10 bases and 3 bases, there was a span of 9 bases. Written as DNA, the CDR3 is TGTGCCATACAGACATACACTGAAGCTTTCTTT. Residues: CAIQTYTEAFF.

The chain couples TRBV2 to TRBJ2-1; 9 bases agree with TRBD2. The trim removed 4 bases at V and 8 bases at J, leaving 9 bases unmatched. Germline lookup yields CDR1 SNHLY and CDR2 FYNNEI. The CDR3 runs to 15 residues. The CDR3 sequence is CASSVWLAGWYEQFF. The CDR3 nucleotides are TGTGCCAGCAGTGTCTGGCTAGCGGGATGGTATGAGCAGTTCTTC.

The rearrangement uses TRBV11-3 and TRBJ1-1; TRBD1 matches at 11 bases. V was clipped by 5 bases and J by 3 bases; unmatched bases: 8. The germline gives CDR1 SGHNT, CDR2 YENEEA. The CDR3 contains 16 residues. CDR3 sequence: CASSPRTGGSDTEAFF. Written as DNA, the CDR3 is TGTGCCAGCAGCCCACGGACAGGGGGCTCGGACACTGAAGCTTTCTTT.

The rearrangement links TRBV6-1 to TRBJ2-1; D might be TRBD1 (5 bases). The germline V gene encodes CDR1 MNHNS and CDR2 SASEGT. The ends were cut back, 4 bases at V and 0 bases at J, with 13 bases in the middle. This CDR3 contains 16 residues. The CDR3: CASSAHQGSSYNEQFF. DNA of the CDR3: TGTGCCAGCAGTGCACATCAGGGTAGCTCCTACAATGAGCAGTTCTTC.

This sequence joins TRBV4-2 and TRBJ2-3, with TRBD2 matching over 10 bases. The CDR3 covers 14 residues. CDR1 is LGHNA, CDR2 YNFKEQ, per germline. J lost 8 bases, V lost 5 bases, and 7 bases had no gene match. The CDR3 bases are TGTGCCAGCAGCTTAAGGACTAGCGGCGTTACGCAGTATTTT. Protein product: CASSLRTSGVTQYF.

V and J are TRBV2 and TRBJ2-1; D gene uncertain. The CDR3 has 13 amino acids. Trimming stripped 1 base from V and 7 bases from J, with 8 bases between. Germline CDR1 is SNHLY and CDR2 is FYNNEI. The CDR3 is CASSEVAWNEQFF. The CDR3 DNA sequence: TGTGCCAGCAGTGAAGTAGCCTGGAATGAGCAGTTCTTC.

J is TRBJ2-1 and V is TRBV14; D may be TRBD2 (7 bases). Germline CDR1 is SGHDN and CDR2 is FVKESK. V gave up 3 bases and J gave up 8 bases, with 11 bases separating them. The CDR3 loop spans 13 amino acids. CDR3 nucleotide sequence: TGTGCCAGCAGCCAGCGGGGGCACGATGAGCAGTTCTTC. Residues: CASSQRGHDEQFF.

The CDR3 loop reads CASSIWDRGTYEQYF. The CDR3 bases are TGTGCCAGTAGTATATGGGACAGGGGGACCTACGAGCAGTACTTC. The genes are TRBV19 and TRBJ2-7, with 11 bases identical to TRBD1. The CDR3 totals 15 residues. Germline lookup yields CDR1 LNHDA and CDR2 SQIVND (reference sequence). The trim removed 2 bases at V and 2 bases at J, leaving 2 bases unmatched.

The rearrangement joins TRBV7-2 to TRBJ2-1; 7 nucleotides agree with TRBD2. The V gene end was trimmed by 5 bases and the J gene end by 3 bases; junction bases not matched to a gene: 7. In germline, CDR1 is SGHTA, CDR2 FQGNSA. The CDR3 length is 15 residues. As DNA, the CDR3 is TGTGCCAGCAGCCCGGGACTACCGAACTACAATGAGCAGTTCTTC. It encodes CASSPGLPNYNEQFF. Combining the CDR3 with reference TRBV7-2 and TRBJ2-1 gives the whole variable domain GAGVSQSPSNKVTEKGKDVELRCDPISGHTALYWYRQSLGQGLEFLIYFQGNSAPDKSGLPSDRFSAERTGGSVSTLTIQRTQQEDSAVYLCASSPGLPNYNEQFFGPGTRLTVL.

J is TRBJ1-1 and V is TRBV28, with 9 bases matching TRBD1. V lost 5 bases and J lost 4; bases outside the gene matches: 5. The CDR3 is 14 residues long. CDR1 is MDHEN, CDR2 SYDVKM, per germline. The CDR3, as DNA: TGTGCCAGCAGTGTCCGGGACAGGGCCACTGAAGCTTTCTTT. This translates into CASSVRDRATEAFF.

This chain uses TRBV5-4 with TRBJ2-5; TRBD1 might be the D (6 bases). Trimming removed 3 bases from V and 5 bases from J, with 17 bases in between. CDR3 length: 15 residues. Germline-derived CDR1 and CDR2 are SGHNT and YYREEE (reference sequence). For the CDR3, the DNA is TGTGCCAGCAGCTCAGGGGACAAATGGGGGGAGACCCAGTACTTC. It is translated as CASSSGDKWGETQYF.

This rearrangement joins TRBV7-9 to TRBJ1-2, with D tentatively TRBD1 (6 bases). Germline CDR1 SEHNR, CDR2 FQNEAQ (reference sequence). The CDR3 has 16 residues. The V and J ends lost 2 bases and 7 bases respectively, with 20 bases between them. CDR3 nucleotide sequence: TGTGCCAGCAGCTTAACACGGGACCAGTTAGGGGGTGGCTACACCTTC. Its translation is CASSLTRDQLGGGYTF.

The chain joins TRBV27 to TRBJ2-7; 12 nucleotides match TRBD2. The CDR3 covers 18 residues. The germline CDR1 and CDR2 sequences are MNHEY and SMNVEV (reference sequence). V trimming: 4 bases; J trimming: 5 bases; junction bases outside the gene matches: 15. CDR3 in DNA: TGTGCCAGCAGTTCAAGGGCTAGCGGGAGGGCCTTAGTCAACGAGCAGTACTTC. Protein: CASSSRASGRALVNEQYF.

In DNA form, the CDR3 reads TGTGCCAGCAGTTTCGAAGCGGGAGAATGGCACGAGCAGTACTTC. This gives the protein CASSFEAGEWHEQYF. V and J are TRBV28 and TRBJ2-7, with 8 bases lining up with TRBD2. Germline CDR1 MDHEN, CDR2 SYDVKM. V trimming: 3 bases; J trimming: 5 bases; junction bases outside the gene matches: 9. CDR3 length equals 15 residues.

The V call is TRBV7-2, the J call TRBJ2-7, with D possibly matching TRBD2 (6 bases). Germline V gene sequence: CDR1 SGHTA, CDR2 FQGNSA. V lost 1 base and J 7 bases, leaving 17 bases between the germline ends. The CDR3 extends over 15 amino acids. The CDR3 region is CASSLGPDPEGEQYF. Written as DNA, the CDR3 is TGTGCCAGCAGCTTAGGACCGGATCCGGAGGGGGAGCAGTACTTC.

V usage is TRBV6-5 and J usage is TRBJ1-2; TRBD1 matches at 8 bases. The CDR3 contains 16 residues. Trimming at V came to 4 bases and at J to 0 bases, leaving 7 bases not matched to a gene. The germline CDR1 and CDR2 sequences are MNHEY and SVGAGI. Here the CDR3 reads CASSWDRRLTNYGYTF. The CDR3, as DNA: TGTGCCAGCAGTTGGGACAGGAGACTCACTAACTATGGCTACACCTTC.

The chain joins TRBV21-1 to TRBJ2-7; the DNA was not used to check the table's D call, TRBD1. TRBV21-1 constitutes a pseudogene. This CDR3 spans 14 amino acids. The CDR3 is CASQGDSCFYEQYF. DNA of the CDR3: TGTGCCAGCCAAGGGGACAGCTGCTTCTACGAGCAGTACTTC.

This chain connects TRBV7-2 to TRBJ1-2; 9 nucleotides agree with TRBD1. CDR1 is SGHTA and CDR2 is FQGNSA in the germline V gene. The CDR3 has 15 amino acids. Losses at the gene ends were 5 bases for V and 8 bases for J; bases not matched to a gene: 12. As DNA, the CDR3 is TGTGCCAGCAGCAAAAACTGGGGGACAGGGTTAGGCTACACCTTC. Its protein is CASSKNWGTGLGYTF.

This rearrangement joins TRBV12-5 to TRBJ2-2; 10 nucleotides match TRBD2. The CDR3 has 17 residues. Germline values: CDR1 LGHNT, CDR2 FRNRAP. With V trimmed by 6 bases and J by 5 bases, 12 bases remained unmatched. The CDR3 reads CASGRTSGMGVTGELFF. CDR3 bases: TGTGCTAGTGGGAGAACTAGCGGGATGGGGGTAACCGGGGAGCTGTTTTTT.

This clone was counted between two and nine times. In DNA form, the CDR3 reads TGTGCCAGCAGTTTATCCCCAATTCCAGAATCCTACGAGCAGTACTTC. Its protein is CASSLSPIPESYEQYF. V usage is TRBV27 and J usage is TRBJ2-7; D remains unclear. This CDR3 spans 16 amino acids. Trimming left V 0 bases short and J 1 base short, with 13 bases between. Germline CDR1 MNHEY, CDR2 SMNVEV (reference sequence).

The chain recombines TRBV10-3 with TRBJ1-1, with D possibly being TRBD1 (6 bases). The V and J ends lost 10 bases and 0 bases respectively, with 9 bases between them. The CDR3 sequence is 12 residues long. Germline V gives CDR1 ENHRY, CDR2 SYGVKD. The CDR3 is CASQGLNTEAFF. CDR3 DNA sequence: TGTGCCAGTCAGGGGTTGAACACTGAAGCTTTCTTT.

CDR3 residues: CAWSALEAGGPYEQYF. The CDR3, as DNA: TGTGCCTGGAGTGCTCTCGAGGCGGGAGGACCCTACGAGCAGTACTTC. This rearrangement joins TRBV30 to TRBJ2-7; 8 positions match TRBD2. The CDR3 extends over 16 amino acids. The germline gives CDR1 GTSNPN, CDR2 SVGIG (reference sequence). V trimming: 1 base; J trimming: 2 bases; junction bases outside the gene matches: 10.

The CDR3 loop is CASSPTSGTDTQYF. CDR3 nucleotides: TGCGCCAGCAGCCCTACTAGCGGCACAGATACGCAGTATTTT. The chain is built from TRBV5-1 and TRBJ2-3; 7 bases map to TRBD2. Looked up from germline, CDR1 is SGHRS and CDR2 is YFSETQ. After removal of 4 bases from V and 1 base from J, the junction contained 3 bases not matched to a gene. CDR3 length: 14 residues.

On this clone: Other nucleotide sequences in the sample specify the same CDR3. V usage is TRBV5-1 and J usage is TRBJ2-7; D possibly corresponds to TRBD2 (5 bases). The CDR3 runs to 15 residues. Trimming stripped 2 bases from V and 5 bases from J, with 17 bases between. Germline CDR1 reads SGHRS; CDR2 reads YFSETQ. CDR3: CASSFSTILKHEQYF. The CDR3 nucleotides read TGCGCCAGCAGCTTTTCGACTATCCTTAAGCACGAGCAGTACTTC.

The rearrangement uses TRBV15 and TRBJ2-3; TRBD1 matches at 10 bases. The V and J ends lost 0 bases and 1 base, in that order; junction bases with no gene match: 10. Per germline, CDR1 LNHNV and CDR2 YYDKDF (reference sequence). The CDR3 is made up of 19 amino acids. Here the CDR3 DNA reads TGTGCCACCAGCAGAGATCAGCGAGGGACAGGGGCTGGCACAGATACGCAGTATTTT. Its translation: CATSRDQRGTGAGTDTQYF.

The chain has TRBV7-6 and TRBJ1-1; 10 nucleotides agree with TRBD1. The V gene's germline CDR1 is SGHVS and CDR2 FNYEAQ. There are 15 residues in the CDR3. V shed 1 base, J shed 6 bases, and the junction held 5 bases outside the gene matches. The CDR3 nucleotides are TGTGCCAGCAGCTTAGGTCGGGACAGGGGCTCTGAAGCTTTCTTT. Its translation: CASSLGRDRGSEAFF.

This clone has a handful of counts. CDR3 in DNA: TGCGCCAGCAGACGGGACAGGGACGATCAGCCCCAGCATTTT. Its protein product is CASRRDRDDQPQHF. The V call is TRBV5-1, the J call TRBJ1-5, with 9 bases lining up with TRBD1. The germline gives CDR1 SGHRS, CDR2 YFSETQ. This CDR3 is built from 14 residues. V lost 5 bases and J lost 5; bases outside the gene matches: 5.

The chain is built from TRBV5-6 and TRBJ2-3; 7 nucleotides match TRBD1. Germline V gene data show CDR1 as SGHDT and CDR2 as YYEEEE. The V and J ends lost 2 bases and 5 bases, in that order; junction bases with no gene match: 2. This CDR3 has 13 residues. CDR3 DNA: TGTGCCAGCAGCTTCAACAGGGGAGATACGCAGTATTTT. Translation gives CASSFNRGDTQYF.

This clone came up a few times. This chain links TRBV5-4 with TRBJ1-1; 9 bases line up with TRBD1. Trimming removed 1 base from V and 2 bases from J; junction bases left unmatched: 12. Germline CDR1 SGHNT, CDR2 YYREEE (reference sequence). The CDR3 loop spans 18 amino acids. CDR3 loop: CASSLSGQGLQGNTEAFF. The DNA of the CDR3 is TGTGCCAGCAGCTTGTCAGGACAGGGGCTCCAAGGTAACACTGAAGCTTTCTTT.